A selection of T cell receptor beta chains follows, all from one sample in a study of blood T cell repertoires in COVID-19. The repertoire was sequenced with immunoSEQ multiplex PCR; TCRdb's copy has only in-frame clones and lacks some. Of about 14,000 clones listed, roughly 91% were seen once; the top ten hold roughly 15%. The sample consisted of peripheral blood. The receptors stem from a human donor in a cohort sampled during active COVID-19. Both conserved end residues are part of each CDR3. A D gene is named only where the DNA matches it firmly. Not all rows give a size; the values are once, few, many and, for expanded clones, a class.

cdr3_aa: CASSLGSGGDQPQHF
cdr3_nt: TGTGCCAGCAGCTTAGGTTCAGGGGGCGATCAGCCCCAGCATTTT
d_call: TRBD1
clone_size: -
j_call: TRBJ1-5
v_call: TRBV7-9

cdr3_aa: CASSLEEGPYNEQFF
cdr3_nt: TGTGCCAGCAGCTTAGAGGAGGGGCCCTACAATGAGCAGTTCTTC
d_call: -
clone_size: -
j_call: TRBJ2-1
v_call: TRBV11-3

cdr3_aa: CASRKTSFQETQYF
cdr3_nt: TGTGCCAGCAGGAAGACTAGCTTCCAAGAGACCCAGTACTTC
d_call: TRBD2
clone_size: -
j_call: TRBJ2-5
v_call: TRBV2

cdr3_aa: CASSLGLRTTGELFF
cdr3_nt: TGTGCCAGCAGCTTAGGCTTGCGGACTACCGGGGAGCTGTTTTTT
d_call: -
clone_size: -
j_call: TRBJ2-2
v_call: TRBV7-8

cdr3_aa: CASSLREQGADNEQFF
cdr3_nt: TGCGCCAGCAGCTTGCGGGAACAGGGAGCCGACAATGAGCAGTTCTTC
d_call: -
clone_size: -
j_call: TRBJ2-1
v_call: TRBV5-1

cdr3_aa: CASSPGTDNYGYTF
cdr3_nt: TGTGCCAGCAGCCCCGGGACAGATAACTATGGCTACACCTTC
d_call: TRBD1
clone_size: -
j_call: TRBJ1-2
v_call: TRBV5-5

cdr3_aa: CASNQGLAGGVGELFF
cdr3_nt: TGTGCCAGCAACCAGGGACTAGCGGGGGGTGTCGGGGAGCTGTTTTTT
d_call: TRBD2
clone_size: -
j_call: TRBJ2-2
v_call: TRBV7-2

cdr3_aa: CASSIDGSGRAGNEQFF
cdr3_nt: TGTGCCAGTAGTATAGATGGGAGCGGGAGGGCCGGCAATGAGCAGTTCTTC
d_call: TRBD2
clone_size: -
j_call: TRBJ2-1
v_call: TRBV19

cdr3_aa: CASSRDLTLLPSQPQHF
cdr3_nt: TGTGCCAGCAGCCGCGATTTGACGCTACTACCTAGTCAGCCCCAGCATTTT
d_call: -
clone_size: -
j_call: TRBJ1-5
v_call: TRBV5-8

cdr3_aa: CATRGAGAQETQYF
cdr3_nt: TGTGCCACCCGCGGGGCTGGAGCACAAGAGACCCAGTACTTC
d_call: -
clone_size: once
j_call: TRBJ2-5
v_call: TRBV24-1

cdr3_aa: CASSSIAGGWDTQYF
cdr3_nt: TGTGCCAGCAGCTCAATAGCGGGAGGGTGGGATACGCAGTATTTT
d_call: TRBD2
clone_size: -
j_call: TRBJ2-3
v_call: TRBV5-6

cdr3_aa: CASSPQDNYGYTF
cdr3_nt: TGTGCCAGCTCACCGCAGGATAACTATGGCTACACCTTC
d_call: -
clone_size: -
j_call: TRBJ1-2
v_call: TRBV18

cdr3_aa: CASSHFSGLAVSGGNEQFF
cdr3_nt: TGCGCCAGCAGCCACTTCTCCGGACTAGCGGTCTCGGGTGGCAATGAGCAGTTCTTC
d_call: TRBD2
clone_size: once
j_call: TRBJ2-1
v_call: TRBV4-1

cdr3_aa: CASSLGSGGGTDTQYF
cdr3_nt: TGCGCCAGCAGCTTAGGTAGCGGGGGTGGCACAGATACGCAGTATTTT
d_call: TRBD2
clone_size: -
j_call: TRBJ2-3
v_call: TRBV5-1

cdr3_aa: CASSLAGTGGDNSPLHF
cdr3_nt: TGCGCCAGCAGCTTGGCGGGGACAGGGGGTGATAATTCACCCCTCCACTTT
d_call: TRBD1
clone_size: -
j_call: TRBJ1-6
v_call: TRBV5-1

cdr3_aa: CASSMTRGELFF
cdr3_nt: TGTGCCAGTAGTATGACACGCGGGGAGCTGTTTTTT
d_call: -
clone_size: -
j_call: TRBJ2-2
v_call: TRBV19

cdr3_aa: CAAQQLLYNSPLHF
cdr3_nt: TGTGCCGCCCAACAGCTCCTCTATAATTCACCCCTCCACTTT
d_call: -
clone_size: -
j_call: TRBJ1-6
v_call: TRBV28

cdr3_aa: CASSYLLGYEQFF
cdr3_nt: TGTGCCAGCAGTTACCTCCTCGGGTATGAGCAGTTCTTC
d_call: -
clone_size: -
j_call: TRBJ2-1
v_call: TRBV6-2/TRBV6-3

cdr3_aa: CASSSGQGGNTGELFF
cdr3_nt: TGTGCCAGCAGCTCCGGACAGGGCGGGAACACCGGGGAGCTGTTTTTT
d_call: TRBD1
clone_size: -
j_call: TRBJ2-2
v_call: TRBV7-2

cdr3_aa: CASSELAQSGSHEQYF
cdr3_nt: TGTGCCAGCAGTGAATTAGCCCAGAGCGGGAGCCACGAGCAGTACTTC
d_call: TRBD2
clone_size: -
j_call: TRBJ2-7
v_call: TRBV25-1

cdr3_aa: CSVRISGNTGELFF
cdr3_nt: TGCAGCGTCCGGATTAGCGGGAACACCGGGGAGCTGTTTTTT
d_call: -
clone_size: -
j_call: TRBJ2-2
v_call: TRBV29-1

cdr3_aa: CASSDPTGNSGNTIYF
cdr3_nt: TGTGCCAGCAGTGACCCGACAGGGAACTCTGGAAACACCATATATTTT
d_call: TRBD1
clone_size: -
j_call: TRBJ1-3
v_call: TRBV2

cdr3_aa: CASSPGLAGGLGNEQFF
cdr3_nt: TGCGCCAGCAGCCCAGGACTAGCGGGGGGGCTTGGTAATGAGCAGTTCTTC
d_call: TRBD2
clone_size: -
j_call: TRBJ2-1
v_call: TRBV5-1

cdr3_aa: CASSLVGDKYQPQHF
cdr3_nt: TGTGCCAGCAGCTTAGTTGGGGACAAATATCAGCCCCAGCATTTT
d_call: -
clone_size: -
j_call: TRBJ1-5
v_call: TRBV7-2

cdr3_aa: CASGPDRSPYEQYF
cdr3_nt: TGTGCTAGTGGCCCGGACAGGAGCCCCTACGAGCAGTACTTC
d_call: TRBD1
clone_size: -
j_call: TRBJ2-7
v_call: TRBV12-5

cdr3_aa: CAWWGGQGDTEAFF
cdr3_nt: TGTGCCTGGTGGGGGGGACAGGGAGACACTGAAGCTTTCTTT
d_call: TRBD1
clone_size: -
j_call: TRBJ1-1
v_call: TRBV30

cdr3_aa: CASSLDPTGTNTEAFF
cdr3_nt: TGCGCCAGCAGCCTGGACCCGACAGGGACGAACACTGAAGCTTTCTTT
d_call: TRBD1
clone_size: -
j_call: TRBJ1-1
v_call: TRBV5-1

cdr3_aa: CASSESTGYGYTF
cdr3_nt: TGCGCCAGCAGTGAGTCGACAGGGTATGGCTACACCTTC
d_call: TRBD1
clone_size: once
j_call: TRBJ1-2
v_call: TRBV10-2

cdr3_aa: CASSLVGQGKVSSGNTIYF
cdr3_nt: TGTGCCAGCAGCTTAGTTGGACAGGGGAAAGTGAGCTCTGGAAACACCATATATTTT
d_call: TRBD1
clone_size: once
j_call: TRBJ1-3
v_call: TRBV7-4

cdr3_aa: CASSEGLAGGGETQYF
cdr3_nt: TGCGCCAGCAGCGAGGGACTAGCGGGAGGTGGGGAGACCCAGTACTTC
d_call: TRBD2
clone_size: -
j_call: TRBJ2-5
v_call: TRBV5-1

cdr3_aa: CASTKAGTMQETQYF
cdr3_nt: TGTGCCAGCACCAAGGCGGGGACGATGCAAGAGACCCAGTACTTC
d_call: -
clone_size: -
j_call: TRBJ2-5
v_call: TRBV5-4

cdr3_aa: CASSYRPPGGSYEQYF
cdr3_nt: TGTGCCAGCAGCTACCGCCCTCCGGGGGGCTCGTACGAGCAGTACTTC
d_call: -
clone_size: -
j_call: TRBJ2-7
v_call: TRBV7-2

cdr3_aa: CASSSKGVDTQYF
cdr3_nt: TGCGCCAGCAGCTCAAAAGGGGTGGATACGCAGTATTTT
d_call: -
clone_size: -
j_call: TRBJ2-3
v_call: TRBV4-1

cdr3_aa: CASSPDRGSYEQYF
cdr3_nt: TGTGCCAGCAGCCCGGACAGGGGTTCCTACGAGCAGTACTTC
d_call: TRBD1
clone_size: -
j_call: TRBJ2-7
v_call: TRBV11-2

cdr3_aa: CASKGHSNQPQHF
cdr3_nt: TGTGCCAGTAAAGGACATAGCAATCAGCCCCAGCATTTT
d_call: -
clone_size: -
j_call: TRBJ1-5
v_call: TRBV19

cdr3_aa: CASRPAGGNEKLFF
cdr3_nt: TGTGCCAGCAGACCTGCCGGGGGGAATGAAAAACTGTTTTTT
d_call: -
clone_size: -
j_call: TRBJ1-4
v_call: TRBV6-2/TRBV6-3

cdr3_aa: CASSPPGLAGSNEQYF
cdr3_nt: TGTGCCAGCAGCCCTCCGGGACTAGCGGGATCTAACGAGCAGTACTTC
d_call: TRBD2
clone_size: -
j_call: TRBJ2-7
v_call: TRBV7-9

cdr3_aa: CASSLPSTDTQYF
cdr3_nt: TGCGCCAGCAGCTTGCCCTCCACAGATACGCAGTATTTT
d_call: -
clone_size: -
j_call: TRBJ2-3
v_call: TRBV5-1

cdr3_aa: CATTPPDRADYGYTF
cdr3_nt: TGTGCCACCACACCACCTGACAGGGCTGATTATGGCTACACCTTC
d_call: TRBD1
clone_size: -
j_call: TRBJ1-2
v_call: TRBV24-1

cdr3_aa: CASSQAFGYTF
cdr3_nt: TGTGCCAGCAGCCAAGCGTTTGGCTACACCTTC
d_call: -
clone_size: -
j_call: TRBJ1-2
v_call: TRBV3-1/TRBV3-2

cdr3_aa: CASSYVVGSYEQYF
cdr3_nt: TGTGCCAGCAGTTACGTGGTGGGGAGCTACGAGCAGTACTTC
d_call: -
clone_size: -
j_call: TRBJ2-7
v_call: TRBV6-5

cdr3_aa: CASKNRWFANEKLFF
cdr3_nt: TGTGCCAGCAAGAACAGGTGGTTTGCTAATGAAAAACTGTTTTTT
d_call: -
clone_size: once
j_call: TRBJ1-4
v_call: TRBV6-5

cdr3_aa: CASSLQGARGTDTQYF
cdr3_nt: TGTGCCAGCAGCTTACAGGGGGCGAGGGGCACAGATACGCAGTATTTT
d_call: TRBD1
clone_size: -
j_call: TRBJ2-3
v_call: TRBV7-9

cdr3_aa: CASSQVSNEKLFF
cdr3_nt: TGTGCCAGCAGCCAAGTATCTAATGAAAAACTGTTTTTT
d_call: -
clone_size: -
j_call: TRBJ1-4
v_call: TRBV3-1/TRBV3-2

cdr3_aa: CSVASPGGTTEAFF
cdr3_nt: TGCAGCGTCGCTTCCCCCGGGGGGACTACTGAAGCTTTCTTT
d_call: -
clone_size: -
j_call: TRBJ1-1
v_call: TRBV29-1

cdr3_aa: CASSSLADRANTGELFF
cdr3_nt: TGTGCCAGCAGCTCGTTGGCAGACAGGGCGAACACCGGGGAGCTGTTTTTT
d_call: TRBD1
clone_size: -
j_call: TRBJ2-2
v_call: TRBV2